This T cell receptor beta chain came from a study of T cells after yellow fever vaccination. Trimming stripped 2 bases from V and 5 bases from J, with 13 bases between. Germline CDR1 and CDR2: DFQATT and SNEGSKA (reference sequence). This CDR3 contains 14 residues. This clonotype was seen a handful of times. A single record per CDR3 protein comes from TCRdb applying MiXCR to the 5' RACE reads. Among 620,000 or so distinct CDR3 sequences listed, 17% were seen once. The input for sequencing was PBMCs, taken 5 days after the first yellow fever vaccination. The sequence was collected from a man in his late teens or twenties who received the YFV17D yellow fever vaccine. The chain has TRBV20-1 and TRBJ1-5; no reliable D call. CDR3 nucleotide sequence: TGCAGTGCTAGACCCGGCGGGGTTGATCAGCCCCAGCATTTT. The encoded protein is CSARPGGVDQPQHF.